The text below deals with one TCR beta chain. Its antigen is unidentified. This sample is part of a study of T cell responses to AZD1222 COVID-19 vaccine. Study-level information: Pooled in the analysis were second doses at about 4 or about 12 weeks. Study observations and caveats: Only a handful of people who got AZD1222 tested seropositive at baseline.

Trimming removed 6 bases at V and 4 bases at J, with 15 bases between. The germline gives CDR1 MNHEY, CDR2 SVGAGI. This CDR3 has 14 amino acids. TCRdb's copy holds only in-frame clones and misses some; the assay was immunoSEQ multiplex PCR. The sample lists 75,000 to 95,000 clones; approximately 91% were seen once. The sequencing used peripheral blood, collected on day 0 of AZD1222 vaccination. The origin of this receptor is an adult in good health. V and J are TRBV6-5 and TRBJ1-2; D is ambiguous. This CDR3 is CASRLGEIFYGYTF. The DNA for the CDR3 is TGTGCCAGCAGACTCGGGGAAATCTTCTATGGCTACACCTTC.